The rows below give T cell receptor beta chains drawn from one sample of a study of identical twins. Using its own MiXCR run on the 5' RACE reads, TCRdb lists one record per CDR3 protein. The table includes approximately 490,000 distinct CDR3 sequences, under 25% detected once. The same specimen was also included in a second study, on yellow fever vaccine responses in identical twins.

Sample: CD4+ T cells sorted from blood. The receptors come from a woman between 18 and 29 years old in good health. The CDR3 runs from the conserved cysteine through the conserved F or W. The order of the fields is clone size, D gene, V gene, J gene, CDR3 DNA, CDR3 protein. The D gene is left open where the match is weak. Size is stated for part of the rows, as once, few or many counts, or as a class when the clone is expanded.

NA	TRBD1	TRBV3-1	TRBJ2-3	TGTGCCAGCAGCCAACCGGGACAGGGGGAGACTAGCGGCGCCACAGATACGCAGTATTTT	CASSQPGQGETSGATDTQYF
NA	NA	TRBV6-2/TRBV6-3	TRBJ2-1	TGTGCCAGCAGTTACTTACAGGACAATGAGCAGTTCTTC	CASSYLQDNEQFF
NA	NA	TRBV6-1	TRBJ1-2	TGTGCCAGCAGTGATATAGCTGCAGGGGATTCCTATGGCTACACCTTC	CASSDIAAGDSYGYTF
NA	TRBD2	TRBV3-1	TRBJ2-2	TGTGCCAGCAGCCAAGGGGCGGGGGCGAACACCGGGGAGCTGTTTTTT	CASSQGAGANTGELFF
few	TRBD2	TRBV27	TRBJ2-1	TGTGCCAGCAGTCTAACTAGCGGGAGTTTGAACAATGAGCAGTTCTTC	CASSLTSGSLNNEQFF
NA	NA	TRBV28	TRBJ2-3	TGTGCCAGCAGTTCCCCGGTCAGTAGTACAGATACGCAGTATTTT	CASSSPVSSTDTQYF
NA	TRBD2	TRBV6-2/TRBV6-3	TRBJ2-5	TGTGCCAGCAGTTACCGGACTAGCGGGAGAGGAGAGACCCAGTACTTC	CASSYRTSGRGETQYF
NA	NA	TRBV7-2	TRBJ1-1	TGTGCCAGCAGCTTAGCGAGGCACACTGAAGCTTTCTTT	CASSLARHTEAFF
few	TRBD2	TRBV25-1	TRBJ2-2	TGTGCCAGCGCCCTAGCGGGGACAAACACCGGGGAGCTGTTTTTT	CASALAGTNTGELFF
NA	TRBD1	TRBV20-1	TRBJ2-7	TGCAGTGCATCGGACAGGCTGAACTCCTACGAGCAGTACTTC	CSASDRLNSYEQYF
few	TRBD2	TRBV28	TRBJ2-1	TGTGCCAGCAGTTTAGGTGGTCTAGCGGGAAGGAATGAGCAGTTCTTC	CASSLGGLAGRNEQFF
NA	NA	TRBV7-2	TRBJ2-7	TGTGCCAGCAGCTTAGTTTTCGGCGCCGCCTACGAGCAGTACTTC	CASSLVFGAAYEQYF
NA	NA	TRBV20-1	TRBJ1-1	TGCAGTGCTAGAGTAGGAGGGCCCACCACTGAAGCTTTCTTT	CSARVGGPTTEAFF
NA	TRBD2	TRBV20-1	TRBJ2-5	TGCAGTGCTAGAGATCCCAGGCGGGGGGGCAAAGAGACCCAGTACTTC	CSARDPRRGGKETQYF
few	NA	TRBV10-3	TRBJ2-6	TGTGCCATCAGTTCTGGGGCCAACGTCCTGACTTTC	CAISSGANVLTF